The clone carrying this TCR beta chain has a count of ten or more. As yet, its antigen is unknown. This record belongs to a study of immune heterogeneity within non-small cell lung tumors. Amplifying TCR beta CDR3 involved multiplex PCR carried out with 32 V and 13 J primers. MiXCR, applied by TCRdb to the multiplex PCR reads, yields one record per CDR3 protein. Among 7,500 to 10,000 distinct CDR3 sequences listed, around 29% were seen once. The starting template was genomic DNA from bulk tumor, about 600 ng per sample. Several widely spaced biopsies per primary tumor were taken during surgery. The cohort was untreated, with newly diagnosed non-small cell lung cancer undergoing curative surgery. The donors were patients with newly diagnosed non-small cell lung cancer undergoing curative-intent surgery. Study-wide findings and caveats: Largely distinct from one individual patient to the next were the high-frequency T-cell receptor beta clonotypes. Identical dominant CDR3 beta clonotypes were found repeatedly across the tumor sites of a single patient, and these appeared alongside high-frequency clones that were unique to particular tumor locations.

The CDR3 is 18 amino acids. Germline lookup yields CDR1 MGHRA and CDR2 YSYEKL. The V gene end was trimmed by 3 bases and the J gene end by 5 bases; junction bases not matched to a gene: 14. This clonotype originated in a man aged 55 to 70 with non-small cell lung cancer. The sample consisted of lung tumor tissue. The V gene is TRBV4-1, the J gene TRBJ2-2; 8 nucleotides align to TRBD1. The CDR3 loop reads CASSQAGTGGSRTGELFF. Written as DNA, the CDR3 is TGCGCCAGCAGCCAGGCCGGGACAGGAGGTTCGAGGACCGGGGAGCTGTTTTTT.